These T cell receptor beta chains were read from a single sample in a study of blood T cell repertoires in COVID-19. Assay: immunoSEQ multiplex PCR; the TCRdb copy retains only in-frame clones and omits some. The sample includes roughly 73,000 clones, 85% to 90% of them seen just once. Sequencing used peripheral blood. The receptors shown here come from a man between 65 and 85 years old with active COVID-19. Both conserved end residues are part of each CDR3. The D gene is left open where the match is weak. For some rows the clone size is stated as once, few or many, or as a class when expanded; others skip it.

cdr3_aa: CASSPVAARSYNEQFF
cdr3_nt: TGCGCCAGCAGCCCCGTAGCGGCCCGCTCCTACAATGAGCAGTTCTTC
clone_size: -
j_call: TRBJ2-1
cdr3_length: 16
v_call: TRBV5-1
d_call: -

cdr3_aa: CASSLWQVPRRGSYNSPLHF
cdr3_nt: TGTGCCAGCAGTTTGTGGCAGGTCCCTCGCCGAGGGTCCTATAATTCACCCCTCCACTTT
clone_size: -
j_call: TRBJ1-6
cdr3_length: 20
v_call: TRBV28
d_call: -

cdr3_aa: CASSLRGGPSYEQYF
cdr3_nt: TGTGCCAGCAGCTTACGGGGGGGCCCTTCCTACGAGCAGTACTTC
clone_size: -
j_call: TRBJ2-7
cdr3_length: 15
v_call: TRBV11-2
d_call: TRBD2

cdr3_aa: CASSLQRTSSTDTQYF
cdr3_nt: TGTGCCAGCAGCCTGCAGCGGACTTCTAGCACAGATACGCAGTATTTT
clone_size: -
j_call: TRBJ2-3
cdr3_length: 16
v_call: TRBV14
d_call: -

cdr3_aa: CASRVVNTGELFF
cdr3_nt: TGTGCCAGCCGAGTGGTGAACACCGGGGAGCTGTTTTTT
clone_size: -
j_call: TRBJ2-2
cdr3_length: 13
v_call: TRBV28
d_call: -

cdr3_aa: CASSRSGQETQYF
cdr3_nt: TGTGCCAGCAGTCGTAGCGGCCAAGAGACCCAGTACTTC
clone_size: once
j_call: TRBJ2-5
cdr3_length: 13
v_call: TRBV12-3/TRBV12-4
d_call: -

cdr3_aa: CASTWGLAGGGETQYF
cdr3_nt: TGCGCCAGCACATGGGGACTAGCGGGAGGTGGTGAGACCCAGTACTTC
clone_size: -
j_call: TRBJ2-5
cdr3_length: 16
v_call: TRBV5-1
d_call: TRBD2

cdr3_aa: CASSKVGTSGRAGAKNIQYF
cdr3_nt: TGTGCCAGCAGCAAAGTGGGGACTAGCGGGAGGGCCGGGGCCAAAAACATTCAGTACTTC
clone_size: -
j_call: TRBJ2-4
cdr3_length: 20
v_call: TRBV21-1
d_call: -

cdr3_aa: CASSEYEGGYEQYF
cdr3_nt: TGTGCCAGCAGCGAGTACGAGGGAGGCTACGAGCAGTACTTC
clone_size: -
j_call: TRBJ2-7
cdr3_length: 14
v_call: TRBV11-3
d_call: -

cdr3_aa: CASGVAGGPNIQYF
cdr3_nt: TGTGCCAGCGGGGTAGCGGGAGGCCCAAACATTCAGTACTTC
clone_size: -
j_call: TRBJ2-4
cdr3_length: 14
v_call: TRBV6-6
d_call: TRBD2

cdr3_aa: CASSYRAGQPQHF
cdr3_nt: TGTGCCAGCAGCTACAGGGCCGGCCAGCCCCAGCATTTT
clone_size: few
j_call: TRBJ1-5
cdr3_length: 13
v_call: TRBV13
d_call: -

cdr3_aa: CASSLAGLAGETQYF
cdr3_nt: TGTGCCAGCAGCTTGGCCGGACTAGCAGGGGAGACCCAGTACTTC
clone_size: once
j_call: TRBJ2-5
cdr3_length: 15
v_call: TRBV7-2
d_call: TRBD2

cdr3_aa: CATSDPGLGNTGELFF
cdr3_nt: TGTGCCACCAGTGACCCCGGACTAGGTAACACCGGGGAGCTGTTTTTT
clone_size: -
j_call: TRBJ2-2
cdr3_length: 16
v_call: TRBV24-1
d_call: TRBD2

cdr3_aa: CASSQLRDSYNEQFF
cdr3_nt: TGCGCCAGCAGCCAACTCCGGGACTCCTACAATGAGCAGTTCTTC
clone_size: -
j_call: TRBJ2-1
cdr3_length: 15
v_call: TRBV4-3
d_call: -

cdr3_aa: CSALDRVGVEQYF
cdr3_nt: TGCAGCGCCCTGGACAGGGTGGGGGTCGAGCAGTACTTC
clone_size: -
j_call: TRBJ2-7
cdr3_length: 13
v_call: TRBV29-1
d_call: TRBD1

cdr3_aa: CASSREGGPAGELFF
cdr3_nt: TGTGCCAGCAGCCGGGAGGGGGGCCCCGCCGGGGAGCTGTTTTTT
clone_size: -
j_call: TRBJ2-2
cdr3_length: 15
v_call: TRBV5-4
d_call: TRBD2

cdr3_aa: CASSKTSGSSYNEQFF
cdr3_nt: TGTGCCAGCAGCAAGACTAGCGGCAGCTCCTACAATGAGCAGTTCTTC
clone_size: -
j_call: TRBJ2-1
cdr3_length: 16
v_call: TRBV9
d_call: TRBD2

cdr3_aa: CASRRTGPTFPITSEQYF
cdr3_nt: TGTGCCAGCAGGCGGACAGGGCCCACATTTCCTATTACTAGTGAGCAGTACTTC
clone_size: -
j_call: TRBJ2-7
cdr3_length: 18
v_call: TRBV28
d_call: TRBD1

cdr3_aa: CASSRWVELAGLDEQFF
cdr3_nt: TGTGCCAGCAGCCGGTGGGTGGAACTAGCGGGATTGGATGAGCAGTTCTTC
clone_size: -
j_call: TRBJ2-1
cdr3_length: 17
v_call: TRBV11-3
d_call: TRBD2

cdr3_aa: CASSSTIAGGRGEQYF
cdr3_nt: TGTGCCAGCAGCTCCACGATAGCGGGAGGTAGGGGGGAGCAGTACTTC
clone_size: -
j_call: TRBJ2-7
cdr3_length: 16
v_call: TRBV7-2
d_call: TRBD2

cdr3_aa: CASSRRDYRDEQFF
cdr3_nt: TGTGCCAGCAGCAGGCGAGACTATCGGGATGAGCAGTTCTTC
clone_size: -
j_call: TRBJ2-1
cdr3_length: 14
v_call: TRBV14
d_call: -

cdr3_aa: CATRLAGGTDTQYF
cdr3_nt: TGCGCCACCCGACTAGCGGGAGGGACAGATACGCAGTATTTT
clone_size: -
j_call: TRBJ2-3
cdr3_length: 14
v_call: TRBV5-1
d_call: TRBD2

cdr3_aa: CASSTLAGGDEQFF
cdr3_nt: TGTGCCAGTAGTACCCTGGCGGGAGGGGATGAGCAGTTCTTC
clone_size: -
j_call: TRBJ2-1
cdr3_length: 14
v_call: TRBV19
d_call: TRBD2

cdr3_aa: CASSLAQGYTQYF
cdr3_nt: TGTGCCAGCAGCTTAGCCCAGGGGTATACGCAGTATTTT
clone_size: -
j_call: TRBJ2-3
cdr3_length: 13
v_call: TRBV7-8
d_call: -

cdr3_aa: CASSLLPRGGTEAFF
cdr3_nt: TGTGCCAGCAGCTTACTCCCCAGAGGGGGCACTGAAGCTTTCTTT
clone_size: -
j_call: TRBJ1-1
cdr3_length: 15
v_call: TRBV7-9
d_call: -

cdr3_aa: CSVEGGIRGSTDTQYF
cdr3_nt: TGCAGCGTTGAAGGGGGTATCAGGGGGAGCACAGATACGCAGTATTTT
clone_size: -
j_call: TRBJ2-3
cdr3_length: 16
v_call: TRBV29-1
d_call: TRBD1

cdr3_aa: CASSLGVRDRGRNSEKLFF
cdr3_nt: TGCGCCAGCAGCTTGGGGGTACGGGACAGGGGGCGCAATAGTGAAAAACTGTTTTTT
clone_size: -
j_call: TRBJ1-4
cdr3_length: 19
v_call: TRBV5-1
d_call: TRBD1

cdr3_aa: CASSQGPGEQYF
cdr3_nt: TGTGCCAGCAGCCAAGGGCCCGGGGAGCAGTACTTC
clone_size: -
j_call: TRBJ2-7
cdr3_length: 12
v_call: TRBV3-1/TRBV3-2
d_call: -